The source of this T cell receptor beta chain is a study of blood T cell repertoires in COVID-19. Original data processing: Counts of nucleated cells, estimated from reference gene primer amplification, were obtained. Profiled with immunoSEQ multiplex PCR; TCRdb holds only in-frame clones, not every one. The V and J calls and the clone size are those of that table, but D and trimming were determined from the DNA. The table records approximately 70,000 clones, 90% of them present only once. J lost 1 base, V lost 4 bases, and 3 bases had no gene match. Germline V gene sequence: CDR1 LGHDT, CDR2 YNNKEL (reference sequence). The CDR3 is 14 amino acids.

The sequence was collected from a woman aged 18-35 years with acute or convalescent COVID-19. The J gene is TRBJ1-1, the V gene TRBV3-1 (or the pseudogene TRBV3-2); 7 bases fit TRBD1. Specimen: peripheral blood. This CDR3 is CASSRQGGNTEAFF. The CDR3 DNA follows: TGTGCCAGCAGCCGGCAGGGGGGGAACACTGAAGCTTTCTTT.